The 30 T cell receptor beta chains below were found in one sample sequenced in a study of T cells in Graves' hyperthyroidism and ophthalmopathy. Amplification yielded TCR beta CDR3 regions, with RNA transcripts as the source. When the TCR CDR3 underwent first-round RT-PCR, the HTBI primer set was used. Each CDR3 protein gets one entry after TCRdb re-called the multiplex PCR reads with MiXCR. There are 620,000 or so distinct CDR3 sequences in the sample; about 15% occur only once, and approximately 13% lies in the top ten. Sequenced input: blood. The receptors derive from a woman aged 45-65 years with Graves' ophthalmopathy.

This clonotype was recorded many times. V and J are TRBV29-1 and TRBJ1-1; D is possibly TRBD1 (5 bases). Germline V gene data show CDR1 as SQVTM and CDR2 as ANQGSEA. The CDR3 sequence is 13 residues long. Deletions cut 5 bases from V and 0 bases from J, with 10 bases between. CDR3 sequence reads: CSVRGEMNTEAFF. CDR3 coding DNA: TGCAGCGTTCGGGGGGAGATGAACACTGAAGCTTTCTTT.

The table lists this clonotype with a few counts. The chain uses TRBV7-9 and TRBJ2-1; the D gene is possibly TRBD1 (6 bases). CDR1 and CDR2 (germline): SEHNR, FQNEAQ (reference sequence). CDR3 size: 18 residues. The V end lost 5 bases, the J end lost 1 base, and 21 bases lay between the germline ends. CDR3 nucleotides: TGTGCCAGCAGCGGGGCAGGGGAATTGTTGTTGTCCTACAATGAGCAGTTCTTC. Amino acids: CASSGAGELLLSYNEQFF. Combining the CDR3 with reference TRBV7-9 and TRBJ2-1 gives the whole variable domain DTGVSQNPRHKITKRGQNVTFRCDPISEHNRLYWYRQTLGQGPEFLTYFQNEAQLEKSRLLSDRFSAERPKGSFSTLEIQRTEQGDSAMYLCASSGAGELLLSYNEQFFGPGTRLTVL.

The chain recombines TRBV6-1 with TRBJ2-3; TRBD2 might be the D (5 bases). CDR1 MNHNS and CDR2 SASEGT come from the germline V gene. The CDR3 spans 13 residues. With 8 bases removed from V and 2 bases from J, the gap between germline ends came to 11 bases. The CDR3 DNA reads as TGTGCCAGCGGCCTAGCACTCACAGATACGCAGTATTTT. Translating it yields CASGLALTDTQYF.

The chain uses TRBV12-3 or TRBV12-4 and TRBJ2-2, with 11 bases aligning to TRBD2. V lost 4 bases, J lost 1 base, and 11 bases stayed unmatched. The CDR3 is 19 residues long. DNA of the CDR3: TGTGCCAGCAGTTCCATGGGACTAGCGGAGCCAGGGAACACCGGGGAGCTGTTTTTT. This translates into CASSSMGLAEPGNTGELFF.

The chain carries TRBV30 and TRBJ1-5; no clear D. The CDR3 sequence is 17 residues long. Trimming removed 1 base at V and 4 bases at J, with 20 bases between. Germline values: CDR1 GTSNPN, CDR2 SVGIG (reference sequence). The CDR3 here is CAWSGPLTETYNQPQHF. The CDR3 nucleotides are TGTGCCTGGAGTGGGCCGCTGACCGAGACATATAATCAGCCCCAGCATTTT.

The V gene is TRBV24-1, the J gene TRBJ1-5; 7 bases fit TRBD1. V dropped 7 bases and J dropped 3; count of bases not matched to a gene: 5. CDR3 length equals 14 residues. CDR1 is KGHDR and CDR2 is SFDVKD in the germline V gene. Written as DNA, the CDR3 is TGTGCCACCAGCCAGGGGGACCTCAATCAGCCCCAGCATTTT. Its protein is CATSQGDLNQPQHF.

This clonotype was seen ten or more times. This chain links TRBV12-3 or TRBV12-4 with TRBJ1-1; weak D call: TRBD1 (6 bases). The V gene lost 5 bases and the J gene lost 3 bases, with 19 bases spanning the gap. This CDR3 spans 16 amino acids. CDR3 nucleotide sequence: TGTGCCAGCAGTCCCAGGTTGTGGGGGGCCTACACTGAAGCTTTCTTT. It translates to CASSPRLWGAYTEAFF.

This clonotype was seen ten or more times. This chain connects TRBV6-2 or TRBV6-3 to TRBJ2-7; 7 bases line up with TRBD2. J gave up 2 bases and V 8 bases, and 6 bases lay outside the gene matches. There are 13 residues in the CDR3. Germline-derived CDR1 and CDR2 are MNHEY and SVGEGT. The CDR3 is CASEGTNTYEQYF. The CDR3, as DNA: TGTGCCAGCGAGGGGACTAACACCTACGAGCAGTACTTC.

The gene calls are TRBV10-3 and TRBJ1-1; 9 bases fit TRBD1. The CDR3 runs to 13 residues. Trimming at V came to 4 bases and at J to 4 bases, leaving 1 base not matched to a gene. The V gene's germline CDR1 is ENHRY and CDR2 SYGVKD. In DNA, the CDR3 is TGTGCCATCAGTGGGGGACAGGGCACTGAAGCTTTCTTT. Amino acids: CAISGGQGTEAFF.

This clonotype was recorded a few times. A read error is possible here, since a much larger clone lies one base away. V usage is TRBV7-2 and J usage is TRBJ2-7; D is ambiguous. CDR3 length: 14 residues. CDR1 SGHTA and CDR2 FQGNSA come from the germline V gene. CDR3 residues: CAGSLVAPTYEQYF. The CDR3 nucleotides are TGTGCCGGCAGCTTAGTCGCGCCAACCTACGAGCAGTACTTC.

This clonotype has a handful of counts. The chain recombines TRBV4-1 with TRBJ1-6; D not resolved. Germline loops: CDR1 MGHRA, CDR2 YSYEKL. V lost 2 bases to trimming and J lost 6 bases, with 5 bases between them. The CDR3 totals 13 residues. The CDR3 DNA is TGCGCCAGCAGCCAACTCTTTAATTCACCCCTCCACTTT. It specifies CASSQLFNSPLHF.

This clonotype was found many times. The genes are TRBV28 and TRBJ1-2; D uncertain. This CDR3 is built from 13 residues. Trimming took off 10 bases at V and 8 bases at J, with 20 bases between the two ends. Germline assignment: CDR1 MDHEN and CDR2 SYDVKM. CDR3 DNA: TGTGCCATCGGTCCCCAAAGTCTTCACGGCTACACCTTC. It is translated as CAIGPQSLHGYTF.

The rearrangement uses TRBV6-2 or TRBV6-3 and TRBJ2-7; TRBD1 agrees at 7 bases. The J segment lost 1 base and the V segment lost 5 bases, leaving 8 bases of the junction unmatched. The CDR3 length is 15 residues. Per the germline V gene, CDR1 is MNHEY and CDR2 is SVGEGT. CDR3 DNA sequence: TGTGCCAGCAGTAAATCCGGGACAGCATCCTACGAGCAGTACTTC. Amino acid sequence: CASSKSGTASYEQYF.

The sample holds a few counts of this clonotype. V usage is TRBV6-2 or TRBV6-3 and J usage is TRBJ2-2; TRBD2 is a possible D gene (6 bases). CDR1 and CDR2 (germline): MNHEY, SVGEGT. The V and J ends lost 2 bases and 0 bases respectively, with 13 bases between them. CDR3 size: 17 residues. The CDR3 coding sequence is TGTGCCAGCAGTTACGGGTTAGCGGACTCGAACACCGGGGAGCTGTTTTTT. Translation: CASSYGLADSNTGELFF.

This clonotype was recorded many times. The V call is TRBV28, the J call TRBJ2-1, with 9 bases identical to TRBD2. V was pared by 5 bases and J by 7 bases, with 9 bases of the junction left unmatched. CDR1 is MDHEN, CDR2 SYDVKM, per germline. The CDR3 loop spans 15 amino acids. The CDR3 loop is CASSLIAGVRNEQFF. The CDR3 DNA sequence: TGTGCCAGCAGTCTCATAGCGGGAGTGAGGAATGAGCAGTTCTTC.

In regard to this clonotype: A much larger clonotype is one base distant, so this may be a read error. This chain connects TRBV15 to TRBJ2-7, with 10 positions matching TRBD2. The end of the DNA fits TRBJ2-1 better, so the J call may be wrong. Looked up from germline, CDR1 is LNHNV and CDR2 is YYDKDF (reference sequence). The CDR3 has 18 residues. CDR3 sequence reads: CATSRDSRLAGVSYEQFF. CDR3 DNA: TGTGCCACCAGCAGAGATTCGAGGCTAGCGGGAGTGTCCTACGAGCAGTTCTTC.

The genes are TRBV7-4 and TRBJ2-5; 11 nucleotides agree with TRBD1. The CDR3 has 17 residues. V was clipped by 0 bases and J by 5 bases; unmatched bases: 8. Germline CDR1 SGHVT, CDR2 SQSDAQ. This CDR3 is CASSLAPGQGAGETQYF. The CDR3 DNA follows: TGTGCCAGCAGCTTAGCCCCCGGACAGGGGGCCGGGGAGACCCAGTACTTC.

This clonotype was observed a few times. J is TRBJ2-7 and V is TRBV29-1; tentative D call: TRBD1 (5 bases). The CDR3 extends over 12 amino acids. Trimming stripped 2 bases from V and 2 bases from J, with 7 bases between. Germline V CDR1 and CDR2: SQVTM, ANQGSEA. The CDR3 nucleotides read TGCAGCGTTGAACAGGGTCCCTACGAGCAGTACTTC. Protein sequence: CSVEQGPYEQYF.

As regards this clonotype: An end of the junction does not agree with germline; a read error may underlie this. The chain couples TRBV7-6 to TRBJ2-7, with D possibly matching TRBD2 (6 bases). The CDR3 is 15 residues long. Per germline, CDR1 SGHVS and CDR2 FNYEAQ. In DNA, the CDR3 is TGTGCCAGCAGCGACCGGGACTCCTACTCCTACAAGCAGTACTTC. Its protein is CASSDRDSYSYKQYF. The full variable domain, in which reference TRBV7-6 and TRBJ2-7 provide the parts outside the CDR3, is GAGVSQSPRYKVTKRGQDVALRCDPISGHVSLYWYRQALGQGPEFLTYFNYEAQQDKSGLPNDRFSAERPEGSISTLTIQRTEQRDSAMYRCASSDRDSYSYKQYFGPGTRLTVT.

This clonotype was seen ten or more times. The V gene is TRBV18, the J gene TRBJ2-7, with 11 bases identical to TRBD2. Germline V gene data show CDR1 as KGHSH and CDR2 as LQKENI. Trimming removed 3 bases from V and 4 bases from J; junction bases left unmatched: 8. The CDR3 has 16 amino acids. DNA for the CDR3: TGTGCCAGCTCACCCCCTCTAGCGGGAGGCCCGTACGAGCAGTACTTC. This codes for CASSPPLAGGPYEQYF.

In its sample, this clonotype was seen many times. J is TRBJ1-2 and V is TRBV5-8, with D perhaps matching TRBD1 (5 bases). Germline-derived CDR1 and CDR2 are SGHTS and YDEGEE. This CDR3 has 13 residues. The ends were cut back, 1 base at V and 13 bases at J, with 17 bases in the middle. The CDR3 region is CASSLQGGGLATF. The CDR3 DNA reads TGTGCCAGCAGCTTGCAGGGTGGAGGCTTGGCCACCTTC.

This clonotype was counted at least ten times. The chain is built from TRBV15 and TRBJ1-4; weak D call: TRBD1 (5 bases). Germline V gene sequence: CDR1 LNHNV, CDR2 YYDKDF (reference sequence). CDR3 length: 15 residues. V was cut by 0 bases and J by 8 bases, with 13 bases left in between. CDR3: CATSRDQGSSEKLFF. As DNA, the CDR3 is TGTGCCACCAGCAGAGATCAGGGCAGTAGCGAAAAACTGTTTTTT.

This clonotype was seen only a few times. In DNA form, the CDR3 reads TGCGCCAGCAGCCACCCCAGCGGGATATACGAGCAGTACTTC. This translates into CASSHPSGIYEQYF. This chain connects TRBV4-1 to TRBJ2-7; 7 bases match TRBD2. Per the germline V gene, CDR1 is MGHRA and CDR2 is YSYEKL. This CDR3 has 14 amino acids. The V and J ends lost 3 bases and 4 bases, in that order; junction bases with no gene match: 6.

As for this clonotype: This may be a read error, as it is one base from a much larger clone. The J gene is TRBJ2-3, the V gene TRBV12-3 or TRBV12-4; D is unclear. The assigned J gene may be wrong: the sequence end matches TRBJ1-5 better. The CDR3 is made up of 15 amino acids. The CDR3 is CASRLISGRADTQHF. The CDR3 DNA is TGTGCCAGCAGATTGATTAGCGGGAGAGCAGATACGCAGCATTTT.

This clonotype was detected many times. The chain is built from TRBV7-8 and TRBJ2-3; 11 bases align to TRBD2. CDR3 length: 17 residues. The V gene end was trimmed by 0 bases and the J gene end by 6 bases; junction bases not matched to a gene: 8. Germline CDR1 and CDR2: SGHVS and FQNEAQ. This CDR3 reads CASSLARTSGSSDTQYF. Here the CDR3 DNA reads TGTGCCAGCAGCTTAGCGCGAACTAGCGGGAGTTCGGATACGCAGTATTTT.

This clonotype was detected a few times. DNA of the CDR3: TGTGCCAGCAGTTCGTACGGGAGGGTACACGAGCAGTACTTC. Its protein is CASSSYGRVHEQYF. V and J are TRBV27 and TRBJ2-7; 8 bases map to TRBD2. This CDR3 is built from 14 residues. The germline V gene has CDR1 MNHEY and CDR2 SMNVEV (reference sequence). J gave up 5 bases and V 4 bases, and 7 bases lay outside the gene matches.

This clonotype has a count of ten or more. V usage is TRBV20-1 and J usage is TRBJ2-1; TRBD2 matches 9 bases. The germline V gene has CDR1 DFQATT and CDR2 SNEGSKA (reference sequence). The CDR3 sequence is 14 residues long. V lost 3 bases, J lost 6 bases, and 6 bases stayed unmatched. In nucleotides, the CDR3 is TGCAGTGCTAGTAGCGGGAGCGCGATCAATGAGCAGTTCTTC. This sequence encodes CSASSGSAINEQFF.

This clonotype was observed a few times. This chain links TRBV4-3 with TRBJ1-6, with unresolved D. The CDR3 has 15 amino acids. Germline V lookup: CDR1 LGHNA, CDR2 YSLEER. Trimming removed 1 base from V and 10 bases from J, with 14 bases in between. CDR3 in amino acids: CASSQARWSGSPLHF. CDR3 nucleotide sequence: TGCGCCAGCAGCCAAGCTCGGTGGTCTGGATCACCCCTCCACTTT.

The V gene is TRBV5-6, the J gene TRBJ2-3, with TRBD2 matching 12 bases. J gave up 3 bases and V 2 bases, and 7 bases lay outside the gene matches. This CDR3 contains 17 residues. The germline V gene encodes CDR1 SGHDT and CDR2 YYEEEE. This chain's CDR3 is CASSFDGLAGPTDTQYF. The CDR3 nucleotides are TGTGCCAGCAGCTTCGACGGACTAGCGGGACCTACAGATACGCAGTATTTT.

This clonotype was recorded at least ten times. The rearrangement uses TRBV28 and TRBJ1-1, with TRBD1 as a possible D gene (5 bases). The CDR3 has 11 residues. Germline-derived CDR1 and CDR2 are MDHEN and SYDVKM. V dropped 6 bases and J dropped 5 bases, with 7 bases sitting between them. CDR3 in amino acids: CASSGATEAFF. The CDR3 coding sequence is TGTGCCAGCAGCGGGGCGACTGAAGCTTTCTTT.